This T cell receptor (beta chain) was identified during a study of human T cells and chemical hapten exposure (dated by TCRdb to the early 2020s). Turning to the overall study: For sensitization, 2% DPC in acetone was applied to a roughly 2 cm by roughly 2 cm area of upper inner arm skin. Around 30 alopecia patients provided blood for TCR sequencing at one to four time points (pre-sensitization, 2, 6 and 24 weeks). Patients additionally received weekly therapeutic DPC doses to the scalp throughout the roughly 25-week study period. The patient cohort, mostly female, included alopecia areata with under or over 50% scalp involvement, alopecia totalis and alopecia universalis. Blood samples were taken from patients before sensitization (week 0) and at 2, 6 and about 24 weeks after DPC sensitization. Libraries were pooled for sequencing, and per-sample TCR yields varied mainly because of small differences in library volumes within the pool. This study followed changes in the peripheral blood TCR repertoire in vivo during primary and secondary sensitization of alopecia patients to the hapten diphenylcyclopropenone (DPC). Patch testing was performed on the upper back with Finn chambers containing 0.01% DPC, and the patch tests were scored after 6 days according to International Contact Dermatitis Research Group standards.

This clonotype was observed many times. It lacks a known antigen. Base qualities were left out, and no much larger clone turns up one base away. Broad study findings and their caveats: A positive correlation was found between the number of PT1 expanded TCRs and patch test score, with significance reached at thresholds 8, 16 and 32 but not 4. DPC sensitization did not change how many TCRs were above 1 in 1000 frequency, and no evidence was found of alterations in global repertoire structure. After repeated subsampling, the strength of the expansion versus patch-test correlation and the threshold at which it became significant changed. All patients had alopecia, a presumed autoimmune disease, so their immune response might differ from that of healthy individuals. Compared with pre-sensitization or healthy control sets, expanded TCRs formed significantly more large CDR3 similarity clusters, which is consistent with antigen-driven responses.

The time point label for this specimen denotes: patch test 2, 6 weeks after DPC sensitization. The treatment or condition label for this specimen denotes: therapeutic diphenylcyclopropenone sensitization with weekly scalp DPC. Blood at each patch-test visit was drawn before the patch test was applied. To be eligible, patients had to be aged 18 to 70, diagnosed with alopecia and judged suitable for DPC therapy, while pregnant patients were excluded. Total RNA was extracted from unfractionated whole blood that had been collected in Tempus Blood RNA tubes. The library was built by means of RACE. The sample was run on a NextSeq 500. During library preparation, unique molecular identifiers were attached to individual cDNA molecules so that TCRs could be counted quantitatively and reproducibly. From each blood RNA sample, both TCR alpha and TCR beta chains were sequenced. From the authors' description of their analysis: The median number of TCRs per sample was some 100,000, ranging from 23,224 to 690,600. V, J and CDR3 annotation of the TCR reads was performed with the Decombinator software suite. Every sample was subsampled to the same number of TCRs (28,000) for the PS versus PT1 abundance plots. Expanded TCRs were defined as absent before sensitization and observed at least eight times at the 2-week time point. The public reads were run again by TCRdb, first through fastp at Q25 and then through MiXCR, and only productive beta chains were kept. Rows matching on CDR3 protein sequence are summarized as one entry with the most common DNA and genes. The V and J calls and clone size are TCRdb's, not the authors'. In this sample the table shows about 80,000 distinct CDR3 sequences, 10% to 13% of which occur a single time. The ten largest clonotypes hold approximately 2.3% of the sample.

The germline V end is reduced by 2 bases and the J end by 7 bases; junction bases left unmatched: 7. Sequences DFQATT (CDR1) and SNEGSKA (CDR2) are obtained from the germline V gene (reference sequence). The CDR3 runs 14 amino acids, cysteine and phenylalanine included. The CDR3 DNA has 42 bases and is translated from base 1. The specimen was whole blood, collected in connection with sensitization to the hapten diphenylcyclopropenone (DPC). Rearrangement joined TRBV20-1 to TRBJ2-5; TRBD1 fits 10 bases in the junction. The sequence was collected from a woman under 40 with alopecia areata. Some clones in this sample may be carry-over from other donors' samples. The CDR3 reads as follows: CSARTDRGYGTQYF. The sequence in DNA is TGCAGTGCTAGAACGGACAGGGGGTATGGGACCCAGTACTTC.